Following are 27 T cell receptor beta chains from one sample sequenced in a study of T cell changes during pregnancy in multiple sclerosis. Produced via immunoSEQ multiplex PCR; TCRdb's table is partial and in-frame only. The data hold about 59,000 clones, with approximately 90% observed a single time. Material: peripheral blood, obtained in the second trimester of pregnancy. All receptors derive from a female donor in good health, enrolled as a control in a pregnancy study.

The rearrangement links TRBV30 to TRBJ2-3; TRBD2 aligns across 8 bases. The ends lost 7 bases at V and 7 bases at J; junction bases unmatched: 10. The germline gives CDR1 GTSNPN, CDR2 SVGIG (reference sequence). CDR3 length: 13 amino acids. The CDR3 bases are TGTGCCTCGGACCGGGAGGGCCCGTATACGCAGTATTTT. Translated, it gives CASDREGPYTQYF.

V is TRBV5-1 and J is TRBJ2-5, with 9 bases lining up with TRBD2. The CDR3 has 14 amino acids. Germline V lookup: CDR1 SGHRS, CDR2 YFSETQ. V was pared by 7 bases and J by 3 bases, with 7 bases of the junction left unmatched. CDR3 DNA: TGCGCCAGCGGTTTAGCGGGGGTTGAAGAGACCCAGTACTTC. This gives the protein CASGLAGVEETQYF. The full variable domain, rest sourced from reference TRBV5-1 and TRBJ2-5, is KAGVTQTPRYLIKTRGQQVTLSCSPISGHRSVSWYQQTPGQGLQFLFEYFSETQRNKGNFPGRFSGRQFSNSRSEMNVSTLELGDSALYLCASGLAGVEETQYFGPGTRLLVL.

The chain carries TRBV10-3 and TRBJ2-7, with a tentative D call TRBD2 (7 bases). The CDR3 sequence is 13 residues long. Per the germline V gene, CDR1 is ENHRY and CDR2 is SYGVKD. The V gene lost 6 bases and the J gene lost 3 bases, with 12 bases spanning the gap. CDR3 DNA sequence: TGTGCCATCAGACCAGGGGAGGGCTACGAGCAGTACTTC. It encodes CAIRPGEGYEQYF.

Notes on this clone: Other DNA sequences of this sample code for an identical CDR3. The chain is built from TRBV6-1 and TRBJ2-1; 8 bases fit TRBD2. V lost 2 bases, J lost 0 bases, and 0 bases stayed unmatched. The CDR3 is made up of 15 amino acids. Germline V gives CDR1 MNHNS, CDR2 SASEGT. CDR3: CASSELAGSYNEQFF. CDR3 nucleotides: TGTGCCAGCAGTGAACTAGCGGGCTCCTACAATGAGCAGTTCTTC.

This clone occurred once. In DNA, the CDR3 is TGTGCCAGCAGTTCCCTTGGACAGGGGAGGACTTTCTTT. As protein: CASSSLGQGRTFF. This chain joins TRBV6-5 and TRBJ1-1, with 9 bases fitting TRBD1. V lost 4 bases, J lost 12 bases, and 9 bases stayed unmatched. The V gene's germline CDR1 is MNHEY and CDR2 SVGAGI. CDR3 length: 13 amino acids.

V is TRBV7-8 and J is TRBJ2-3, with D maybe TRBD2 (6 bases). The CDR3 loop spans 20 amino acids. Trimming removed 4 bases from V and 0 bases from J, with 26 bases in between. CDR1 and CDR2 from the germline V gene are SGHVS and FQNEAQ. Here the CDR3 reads CASSSTRDSLTLASTDTQYF. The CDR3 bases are TGTGCCAGCAGCTCAACCCGGGACTCCTTAACCCTTGCTAGCACAGATACGCAGTATTTT.

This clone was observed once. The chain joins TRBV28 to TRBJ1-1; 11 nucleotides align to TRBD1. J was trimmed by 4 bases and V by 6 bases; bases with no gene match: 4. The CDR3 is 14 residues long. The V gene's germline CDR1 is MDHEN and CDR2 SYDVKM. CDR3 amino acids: CASRRDRGGTEAFF. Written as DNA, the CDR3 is TGTGCCAGCAGGCGGGACAGGGGGGGCACTGAAGCTTTCTTT. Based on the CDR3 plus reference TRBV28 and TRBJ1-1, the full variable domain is DVKVTQSSRYLVKRTGEKVFLECVQDMDHENMFWYRQDPGLGLRLIYFSYDVKMKEKGDIPEGYSVSREKKERFSLILESASTNQTSMYLCASRRDRGGTEAFFGQGTRLTVV.

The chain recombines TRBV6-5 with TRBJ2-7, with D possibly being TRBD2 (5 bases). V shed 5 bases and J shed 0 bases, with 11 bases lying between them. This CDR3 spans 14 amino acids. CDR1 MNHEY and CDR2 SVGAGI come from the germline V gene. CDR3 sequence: CASSEREISYEQYF. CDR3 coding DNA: TGTGCCAGCAGTGAGAGGGAGATCTCCTACGAGCAGTACTTC.

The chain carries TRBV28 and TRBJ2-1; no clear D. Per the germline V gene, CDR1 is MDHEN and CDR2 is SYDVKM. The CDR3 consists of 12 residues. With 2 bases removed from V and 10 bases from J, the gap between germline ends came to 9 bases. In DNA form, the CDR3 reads TGTGCCAGCAGTTTAACCCAGGCGGAGCAGTTCTTC. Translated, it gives CASSLTQAEQFF. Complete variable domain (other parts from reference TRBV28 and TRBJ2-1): DVKVTQSSRYLVKRTGEKVFLECVQDMDHENMFWYRQDPGLGLRLIYFSYDVKMKEKGDIPEGYSVSREKKERFSLILESASTNQTSMYLCASSLTQAEQFFGPGTRLTVL.

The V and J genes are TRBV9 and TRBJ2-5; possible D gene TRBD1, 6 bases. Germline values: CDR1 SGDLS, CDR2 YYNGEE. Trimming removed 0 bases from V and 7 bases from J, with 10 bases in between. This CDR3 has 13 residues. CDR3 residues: CASSVGGGGTQYF. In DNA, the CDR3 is TGTGCCAGCAGCGTAGGAGGGGGTGGGACCCAGTACTTC.

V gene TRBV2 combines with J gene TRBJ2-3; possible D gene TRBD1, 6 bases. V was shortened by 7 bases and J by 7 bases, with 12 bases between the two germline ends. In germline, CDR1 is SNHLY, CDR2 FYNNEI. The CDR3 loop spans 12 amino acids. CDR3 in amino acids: CASNVQGNTQYF. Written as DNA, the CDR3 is TGTGCCAGCAACGTACAGGGAAATACGCAGTATTTT.

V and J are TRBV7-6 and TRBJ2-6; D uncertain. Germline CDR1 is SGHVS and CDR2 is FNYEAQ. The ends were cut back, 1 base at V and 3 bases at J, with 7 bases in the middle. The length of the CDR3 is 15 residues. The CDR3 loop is CASSLGGFGANVLTF. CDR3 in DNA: TGTGCCAGCAGCTTAGGTGGCTTTGGGGCCAACGTCCTGACTTTC. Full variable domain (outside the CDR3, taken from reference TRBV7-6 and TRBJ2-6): GAGVSQSPRYKVTKRGQDVALRCDPISGHVSLYWYRQALGQGPEFLTYFNYEAQQDKSGLPNDRFSAERPEGSISTLTIQRTEQRDSAMYRCASSLGGFGANVLTFGAGSRLTVL.

The CDR3 bases are TGTGCCAGCAGCCCCCTCCCCGGACAGGCTTACAATGAGCAGTTCTTC. It codes for CASSPLPGQAYNEQFF. The chain links TRBV7-2 to TRBJ2-1; 7 positions agree with TRBD1. Unmatched junction bases numbered 11, after V lost 5 bases and J lost 4 bases. Germline loops: CDR1 SGHTA, CDR2 FQGNSA. The CDR3 runs to 16 residues.

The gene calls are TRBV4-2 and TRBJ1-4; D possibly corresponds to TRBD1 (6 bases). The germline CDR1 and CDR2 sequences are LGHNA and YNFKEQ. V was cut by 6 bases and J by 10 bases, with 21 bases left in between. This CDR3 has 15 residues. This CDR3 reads CASRGQPPLSGKLFF. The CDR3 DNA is TGTGCCAGCAGAGGACAGCCACCCCTGAGCGGAAAACTGTTTTTT.

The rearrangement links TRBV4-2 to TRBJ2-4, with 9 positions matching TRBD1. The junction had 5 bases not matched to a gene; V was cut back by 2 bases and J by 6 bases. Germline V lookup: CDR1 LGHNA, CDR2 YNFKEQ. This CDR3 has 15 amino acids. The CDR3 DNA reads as TGTGCCAGCAGCCAAAAAGCGGGACAGGGAAACATTCAGTACTTC. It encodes CASSQKAGQGNIQYF.

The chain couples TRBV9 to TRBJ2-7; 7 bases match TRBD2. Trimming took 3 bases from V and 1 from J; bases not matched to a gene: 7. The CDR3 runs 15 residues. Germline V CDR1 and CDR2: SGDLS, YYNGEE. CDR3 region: CASSAFWTSSYEQYF. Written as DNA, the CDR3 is TGTGCCAGCAGCGCCTTCTGGACTAGTTCCTACGAGCAGTACTTC. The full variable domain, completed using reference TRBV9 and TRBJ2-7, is DSGVTQTPKHLITATGQRVTLRCSPRSGDLSVYWYQQSLDQGLQFLIQYYNGEERAKGNILERFSAQQFPDLHSELNLSSLELGDSALYFCASSAFWTSSYEQYFGPGTRLTVT.

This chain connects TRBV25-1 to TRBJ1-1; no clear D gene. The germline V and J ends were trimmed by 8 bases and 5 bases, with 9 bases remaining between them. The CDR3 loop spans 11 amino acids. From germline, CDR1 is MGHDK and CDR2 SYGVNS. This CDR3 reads CASYRGTEAFF. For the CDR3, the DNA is TGTGCCAGCTACCGGGGAACTGAAGCTTTCTTT. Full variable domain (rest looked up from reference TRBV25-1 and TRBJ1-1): EADIYQTPRYLVIGTGKKITLECSQTMGHDKMYWYQQDPGMELHLIHYSYGVNSTEKGDLSSESTVSRIRTEHFPLTLESARPSHTSQYLCASYRGTEAFFGQGTRLTVV.

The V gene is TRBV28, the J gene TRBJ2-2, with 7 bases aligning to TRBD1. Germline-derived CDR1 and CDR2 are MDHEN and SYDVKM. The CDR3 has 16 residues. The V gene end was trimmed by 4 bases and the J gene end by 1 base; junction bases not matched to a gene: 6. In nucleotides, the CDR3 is TGTGCCAGCAGTTCCTACAGGGGAAGGAACACCGGGGAGCTGTTTTTT. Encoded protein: CASSSYRGRNTGELFF.

CDR3 nucleotides: TGTGCCAGCAGCTCATTCCCGGGACTAGCGGGGGGCAGCTCCTACAATGAGCAGTTCTTC. It is translated as CASSSFPGLAGGSSYNEQFF. The V gene is TRBV14, the J gene TRBJ2-1, with 15 bases fitting TRBD2. The length of the CDR3 is 20 residues. Germline assignment: CDR1 SGHDN and CDR2 FVKESK. V shed 5 bases, J shed 0 bases, and the junction held 11 bases outside the gene matches.

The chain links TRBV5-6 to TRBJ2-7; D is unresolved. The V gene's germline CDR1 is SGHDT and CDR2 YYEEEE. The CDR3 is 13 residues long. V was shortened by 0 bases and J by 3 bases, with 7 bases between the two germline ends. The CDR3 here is CASSLVNSYEQYF. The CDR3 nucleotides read TGTGCCAGCAGCTTGGTTAATAGCTACGAGCAGTACTTC. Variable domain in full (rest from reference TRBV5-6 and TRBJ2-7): DAGVTQSPTHLIKTRGQQVTLRCSPKSGHDTVSWYQQALGQGPQFIFQYYEEEERQRGNFPDRFSGHQFPNYSSELNVNALLLGDSALYLCASSLVNSYEQYFGPGTRLTVT.

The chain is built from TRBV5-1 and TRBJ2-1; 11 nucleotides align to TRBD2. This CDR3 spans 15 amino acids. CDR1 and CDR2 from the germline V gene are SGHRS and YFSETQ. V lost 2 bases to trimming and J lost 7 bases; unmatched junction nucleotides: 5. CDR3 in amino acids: CASSFGLAGGNEQFF. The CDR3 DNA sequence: TGCGCCAGCAGCTTTGGACTAGCGGGTGGTAATGAGCAGTTCTTC.

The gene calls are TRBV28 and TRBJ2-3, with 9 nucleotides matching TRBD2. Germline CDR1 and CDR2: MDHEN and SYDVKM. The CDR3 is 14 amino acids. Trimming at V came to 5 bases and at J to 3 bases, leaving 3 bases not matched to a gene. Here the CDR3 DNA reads TGTGCCAGCAGTAAAGCGGGAGGAACAGATACGCAGTATTTT. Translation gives CASSKAGGTDTQYF.

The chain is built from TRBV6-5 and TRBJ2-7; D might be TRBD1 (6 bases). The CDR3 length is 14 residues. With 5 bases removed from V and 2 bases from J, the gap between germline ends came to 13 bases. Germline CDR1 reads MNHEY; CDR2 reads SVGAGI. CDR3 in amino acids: CASSPRTVTYEQYF. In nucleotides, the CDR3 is TGTGCCAGCAGTCCGAGGACAGTGACCTACGAGCAGTACTTC.

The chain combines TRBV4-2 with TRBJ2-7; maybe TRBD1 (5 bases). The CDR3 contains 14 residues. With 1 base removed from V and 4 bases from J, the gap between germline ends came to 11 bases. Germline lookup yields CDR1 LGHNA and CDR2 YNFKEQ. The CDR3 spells CASSQAGQTYEQYF. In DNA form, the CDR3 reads TGTGCCAGCAGCCAAGCAGGGCAGACATACGAGCAGTACTTC.

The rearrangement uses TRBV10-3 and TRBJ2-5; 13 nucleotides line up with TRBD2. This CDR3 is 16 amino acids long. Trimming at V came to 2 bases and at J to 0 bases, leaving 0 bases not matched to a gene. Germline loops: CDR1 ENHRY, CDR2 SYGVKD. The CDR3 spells CAISEGLAGDQETQYF. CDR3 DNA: TGTGCCATCAGTGAGGGACTAGCGGGGGACCAAGAGACCCAGTACTTC.

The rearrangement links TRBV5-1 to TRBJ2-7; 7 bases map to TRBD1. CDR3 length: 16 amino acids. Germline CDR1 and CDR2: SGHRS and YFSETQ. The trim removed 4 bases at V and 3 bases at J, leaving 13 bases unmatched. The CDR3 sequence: CASSKGQYISHYEQYF. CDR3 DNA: TGCGCCAGCAGCAAGGGACAGTACATCTCCCACTACGAGCAGTACTTC.

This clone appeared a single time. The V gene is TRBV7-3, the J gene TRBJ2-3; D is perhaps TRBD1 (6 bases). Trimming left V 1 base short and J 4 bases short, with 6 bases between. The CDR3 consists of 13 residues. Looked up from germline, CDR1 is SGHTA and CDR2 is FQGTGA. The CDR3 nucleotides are TGTGCCAGCAGCTTAAAGGGGGCAGATACGCAGTATTTT. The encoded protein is CASSLKGADTQYF.